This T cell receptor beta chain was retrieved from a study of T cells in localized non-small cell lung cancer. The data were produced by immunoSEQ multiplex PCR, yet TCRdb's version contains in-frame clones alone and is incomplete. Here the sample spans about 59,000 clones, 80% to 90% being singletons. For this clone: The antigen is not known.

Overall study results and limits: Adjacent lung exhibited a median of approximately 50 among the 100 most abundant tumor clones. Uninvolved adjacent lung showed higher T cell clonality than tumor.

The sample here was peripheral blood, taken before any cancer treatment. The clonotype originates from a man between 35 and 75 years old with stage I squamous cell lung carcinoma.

The CDR3, as DNA: TGCGCCAGCAGCGGGAGGGCCACGACAGATACGCAGTATTTT. As protein: CASSGRATTDTQYF. The V call is TRBV4-1, the J call TRBJ2-3; 7 nucleotides align to TRBD2. The CDR3 runs to 14 residues. After removal of 5 bases from V and 3 bases from J, the junction contained 5 bases not matched to a gene. Per the germline V gene, CDR1 is MGHRA and CDR2 is YSYEKL.